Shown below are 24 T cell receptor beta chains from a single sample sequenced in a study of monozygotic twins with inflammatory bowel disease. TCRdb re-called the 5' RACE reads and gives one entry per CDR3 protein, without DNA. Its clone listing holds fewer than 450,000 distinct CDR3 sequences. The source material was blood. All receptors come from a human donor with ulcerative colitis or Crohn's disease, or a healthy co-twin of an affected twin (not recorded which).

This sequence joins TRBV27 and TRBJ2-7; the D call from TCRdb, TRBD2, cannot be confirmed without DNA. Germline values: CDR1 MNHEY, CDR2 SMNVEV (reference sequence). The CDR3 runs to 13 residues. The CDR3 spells CASSLEGTREQYF.

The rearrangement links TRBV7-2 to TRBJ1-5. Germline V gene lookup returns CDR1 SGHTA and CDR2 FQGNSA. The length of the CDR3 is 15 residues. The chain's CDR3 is CASSFSWQVGQPQHF.

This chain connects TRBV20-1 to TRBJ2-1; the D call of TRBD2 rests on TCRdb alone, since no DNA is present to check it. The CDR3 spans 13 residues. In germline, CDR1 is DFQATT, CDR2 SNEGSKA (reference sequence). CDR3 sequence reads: CSARGGGNNEQFF.

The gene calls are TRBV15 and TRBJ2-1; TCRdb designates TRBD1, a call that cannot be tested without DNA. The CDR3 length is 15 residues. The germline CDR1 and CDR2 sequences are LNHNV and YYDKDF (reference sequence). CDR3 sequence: CATRGGGTGVNQQFF.

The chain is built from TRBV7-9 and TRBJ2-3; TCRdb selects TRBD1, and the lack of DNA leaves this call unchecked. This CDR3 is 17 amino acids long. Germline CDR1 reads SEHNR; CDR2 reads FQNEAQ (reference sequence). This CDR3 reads CASSLWHGGVRTDTQYF.

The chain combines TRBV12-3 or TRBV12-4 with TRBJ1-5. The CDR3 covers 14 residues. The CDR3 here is CASRGSTNNQPQHF.

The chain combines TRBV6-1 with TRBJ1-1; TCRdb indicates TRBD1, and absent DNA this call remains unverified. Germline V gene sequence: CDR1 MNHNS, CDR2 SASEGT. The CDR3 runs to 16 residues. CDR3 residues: CASSETGGSGNTEAFF.

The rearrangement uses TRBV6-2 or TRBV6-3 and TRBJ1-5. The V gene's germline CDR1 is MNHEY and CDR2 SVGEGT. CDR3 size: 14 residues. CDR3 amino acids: CASSYPDLNQPHHF.

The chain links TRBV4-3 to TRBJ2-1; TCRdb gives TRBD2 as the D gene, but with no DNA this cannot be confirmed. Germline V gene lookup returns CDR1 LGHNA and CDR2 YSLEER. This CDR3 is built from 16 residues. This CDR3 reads CASSQDGSSGYNEQFF.

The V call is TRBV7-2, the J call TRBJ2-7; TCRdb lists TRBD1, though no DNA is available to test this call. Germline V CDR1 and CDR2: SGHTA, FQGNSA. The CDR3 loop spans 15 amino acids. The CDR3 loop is CASSPPGGILYEQYF.

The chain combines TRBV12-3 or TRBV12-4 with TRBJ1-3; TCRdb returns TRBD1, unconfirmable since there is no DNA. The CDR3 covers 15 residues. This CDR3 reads CASSRQGALGNTIYF.

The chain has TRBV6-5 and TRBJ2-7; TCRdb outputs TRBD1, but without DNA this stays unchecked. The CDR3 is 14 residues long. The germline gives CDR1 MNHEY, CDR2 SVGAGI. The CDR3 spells CASSYSGQTYEQYF.

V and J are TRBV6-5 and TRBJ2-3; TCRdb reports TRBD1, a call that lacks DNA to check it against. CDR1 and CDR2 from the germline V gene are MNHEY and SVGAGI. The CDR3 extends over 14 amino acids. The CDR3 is CASSYDRVRDTQYF.

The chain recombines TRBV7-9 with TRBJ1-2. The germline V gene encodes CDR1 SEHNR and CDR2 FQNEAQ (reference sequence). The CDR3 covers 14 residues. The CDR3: CASSFNRANYGYTF.

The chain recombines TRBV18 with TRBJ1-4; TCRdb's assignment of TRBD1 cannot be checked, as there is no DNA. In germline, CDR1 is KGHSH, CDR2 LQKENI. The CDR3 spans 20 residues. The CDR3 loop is CASSQRPLSHRVSSNEKLFF.

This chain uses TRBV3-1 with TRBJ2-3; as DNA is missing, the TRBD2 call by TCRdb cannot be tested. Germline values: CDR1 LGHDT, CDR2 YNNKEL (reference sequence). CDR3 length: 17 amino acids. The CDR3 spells CASSPFGLAGGTDTQYF.

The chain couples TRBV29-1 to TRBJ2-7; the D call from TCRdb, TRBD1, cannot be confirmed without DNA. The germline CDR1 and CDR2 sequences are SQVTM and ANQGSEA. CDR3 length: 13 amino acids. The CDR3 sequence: CSVAGTELYEQYF.

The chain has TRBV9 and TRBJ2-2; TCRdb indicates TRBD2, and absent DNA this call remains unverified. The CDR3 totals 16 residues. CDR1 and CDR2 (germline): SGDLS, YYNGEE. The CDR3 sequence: CASSLRAAGHTGELFF.

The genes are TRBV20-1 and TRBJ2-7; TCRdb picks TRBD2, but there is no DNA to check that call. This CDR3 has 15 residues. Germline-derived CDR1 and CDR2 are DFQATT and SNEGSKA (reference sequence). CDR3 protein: CSADGRIAGTYEQYF.

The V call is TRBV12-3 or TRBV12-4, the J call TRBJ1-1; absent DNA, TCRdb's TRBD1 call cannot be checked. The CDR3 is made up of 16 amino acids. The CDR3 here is CASSLGQATMNTEAFF.

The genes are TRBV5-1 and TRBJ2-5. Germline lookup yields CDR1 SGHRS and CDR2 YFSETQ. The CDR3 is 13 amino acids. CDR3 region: CASTNLYQETQYF.

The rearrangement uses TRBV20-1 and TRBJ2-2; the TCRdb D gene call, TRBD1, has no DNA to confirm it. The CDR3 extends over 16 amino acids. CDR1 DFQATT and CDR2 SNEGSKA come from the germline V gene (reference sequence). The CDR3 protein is CSARDRLAGDTGELFF.

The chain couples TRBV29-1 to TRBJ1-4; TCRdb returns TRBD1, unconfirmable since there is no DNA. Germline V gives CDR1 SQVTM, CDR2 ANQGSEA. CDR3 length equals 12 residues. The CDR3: CSVWTGGKKLFF.

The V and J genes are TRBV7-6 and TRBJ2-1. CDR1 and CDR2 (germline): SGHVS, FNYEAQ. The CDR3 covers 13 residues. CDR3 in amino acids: CASSLAGFGEQFF.